This entry concerns a single TCR beta chain. The antigen is undetermined. Unique molecular identifiers were incorporated during preparation of the TCRbeta library. Each CDR3 protein gets one entry after TCRdb re-called the PCR reads with MiXCR. The sample includes fewer than 750,000 distinct CDR3 sequences, around 27% of them seen just once. This CDR3 is 13 amino acids long. Germline lookup yields CDR1 GTSNPN and CDR2 SVGIG (reference sequence). V was cut by 2 bases and J by 2 bases, with 7 bases left in between. This record comes from a study of T-cell reconstitution after alpha-beta-depleted transplantation in children. Study outcomes and limitations: At one year after transplant, newly produced T cells mostly accounted for T-cell counts and diversity. Some patients owed their high day-60 TCRbeta diversity to surviving recipient T cells and thymic progenitors. As was reported, about two months after transplant, alpha-beta T cells came from several hundred expanded graft clones.

This receptor was taken from a boy under three years old with Wiskott-Aldrich syndrome, due to receive a stem cell transplant. The chain recombines TRBV30 with TRBJ2-1; D is perhaps TRBD1 or TRBD2 (5 bases each). The specimen was PBMCs, collected before TCRalphabeta/CD19-depleted stem cell transplant. The CDR3 DNA sequence: TGTGCCTGGAGTTGGGACGCCTACAATGAGCAGTTCTTC. The encoded protein is CAWSWDAYNEQFF. Based on the CDR3 plus reference TRBV30 and TRBJ2-1, the full variable domain is SQTIHQWPATLVQPVGSPLSLECTVEGTSNPNLYWYRQAAGRGLQLLFYSVGIGQISSEVPQNLSASRPQDRQFILSSKKLLLSDSGFYLCAWSWDAYNEQFFGPGTRLTVL.